The 15 T cell receptor beta chains in this list originate from one sample, sequenced in a study of blood T cell repertoires in COVID-19. Sequencing was performed with immunoSEQ multiplex PCR; in TCRdb, only in-frame clones are kept and a portion is missing. The sample has around 180,000 clones, about 82% seen once. Material for sequencing was peripheral blood. Receptors were obtained from a woman aged 25 to 39 with acute or convalescent COVID-19.

The chain links TRBV28 to TRBJ1-1; tentative D call: TRBD1 (5 bases). Germline-derived CDR1 and CDR2 are MDHEN and SYDVKM. V lost 7 bases, J lost 5 bases, and 11 bases lay in between. The CDR3 is 12 residues long. This CDR3 is CASIPGGTEAFF. The CDR3 DNA sequence: TGTGCCAGCATCCCGGGGGGGACTGAAGCTTTCTTT. The full variable domain, its missing parts supplied by reference TRBV28 and TRBJ1-1, is DVKVTQSSRYLVKRTGEKVFLECVQDMDHENMFWYRQDPGLGLRLIYFSYDVKMKEKGDIPEGYSVSREKKERFSLILESASTNQTSMYLCASIPGGTEAFFGQGTRLTVV.

The genes are TRBV28 and TRBJ2-1, with D maybe TRBD2 (5 bases). CDR3 length: 12 residues. The V end lost 6 bases, the J end lost 5 bases, and 8 bases lay between the germline ends. Germline V gene data show CDR1 as MDHEN and CDR2 as SYDVKM. This CDR3 reads CASRGVDNEQFF. CDR3 nucleotide sequence: TGTGCCAGCAGGGGAGTGGACAATGAGCAGTTCTTC.

CDR3 DNA: TGTGCCATCACCGCTCTAGCGGGGGGGGCAGATACGCAGTATTTT. Its translation is CAITALAGGADTQYF. The rearrangement links TRBV10-3 to TRBJ2-3; 12 nucleotides line up with TRBD2. CDR1 and CDR2 from the germline V gene are ENHRY and SYGVKD. Trimming cost V 7 bases and J 4 bases; bases outside gene matches: 6. The CDR3 loop spans 15 amino acids.

The chain couples TRBV20-1 to TRBJ2-7; possibly TRBD2 for D (7 bases). The CDR3 runs to 11 residues. CDR1 and CDR2 (germline): DFQATT, SNEGSKA (reference sequence). Trimming cost V 7 bases and J 2 bases, with 9 bases left between them. CDR3 residues: CSGGGPYEQYF. The CDR3 DNA reads TGCAGTGGCGGGGGCCCCTACGAGCAGTACTTC.

The V call is TRBV5-4, the J call TRBJ2-3; D remains unclear. Germline V gene data show CDR1 as SGHNT and CDR2 as YYREEE (reference sequence). The ends were cut back, 0 bases at V and 2 bases at J, with 7 bases in the middle. The CDR3 loop spans 14 amino acids. For the CDR3, the DNA is TGTGCCAGCAGCTTGGGGCACAACACAGATACGCAGTATTTT. This encodes CASSLGHNTDTQYF.

With regard to this clone: Other DNA variants within this sample encode the same CDR3. This chain links TRBV5-1 with TRBJ1-2; a weak D match, TRBD1 (5 bases). In germline, CDR1 is SGHRS, CDR2 YFSETQ. This CDR3 region has 14 residues. V was pared by 2 bases and J by 0 bases, with 8 bases between. The chain's CDR3 is CASSLDRANYGYTF. The CDR3 coding sequence is TGCGCCAGCAGCTTAGACAGAGCTAACTATGGCTACACCTTC.

This sequence joins TRBV5-4 and TRBJ2-1, with D perhaps matching TRBD2 (7 bases). Germline lookup yields CDR1 SGHNT and CDR2 YYREEE (reference sequence). This CDR3 contains 15 residues. Trimming stripped 4 bases from V and 10 bases from J, with 21 bases between. Here the CDR3 DNA reads TGTGCCAGCAGCGGCCGCGGGGGCCCCGGGGGGGAGCAGTTCTTC. Encoded protein: CASSGRGGPGGEQFF.

This clone turned up a few times. The rearrangement uses TRBV27 and TRBJ1-6; TRBD1 matches at 7 bases. There are 15 residues in the CDR3. CDR1 MNHEY and CDR2 SMNVEV come from the germline V gene (reference sequence). The J segment lost 4 bases and the V segment lost 5 bases, leaving 5 bases of the junction unmatched. The CDR3, as DNA: TGTGCCAGCAGTCCACGGACAGGATATAATTCACCCCTCCACTTT. Encoded protein: CASSPRTGYNSPLHF.

The CDR3 here is CASSQGTSGPSTDTQYF. As DNA, the CDR3 is TGTGCCAGCAGCCAAGGGACTAGCGGACCCTCCACAGATACGCAGTATTTT. This sequence joins TRBV3-1 (or the pseudogene TRBV3-2) and TRBJ2-3, with 10 positions matching TRBD2. The CDR3 runs to 17 residues. CDR1 is LGHDT, CDR2 YNNKEL, per germline (reference sequence). V was pared by 1 base and J by 2 bases, with 6 bases of the junction left unmatched.

This clone was counted a single time. V and J are TRBV7-2 and TRBJ1-5; a weak D match, TRBD1 (5 bases). Germline assignment: CDR1 SGHTA and CDR2 FQGNSA. Deletions cut 0 bases from V and 4 bases from J, with 10 bases between. This CDR3 has 15 amino acids. The CDR3 region is CASSLAGQKNQPQHF. CDR3 nucleotides: TGTGCCAGCAGCTTAGCGGGGCAGAAAAATCAGCCCCAGCATTTT.

The V and J genes are TRBV19 and TRBJ1-5, with TRBD1 matching 10 bases. The CDR3 is 15 residues long. Trimming took 4 bases from V and 2 from J; bases not matched to a gene: 2. The germline CDR1 and CDR2 sequences are LNHDA and SQIVND (reference sequence). CDR3: CASSTGTGGNQPQHF. Here the CDR3 DNA reads TGTGCCAGTAGTACAGGGACAGGGGGCAATCAGCCCCAGCATTTT. The full variable domain, its missing parts supplied by reference TRBV19 and TRBJ1-5, is DGGITQSPKYLFRKEGQNVTLSCEQNLNHDAMYWYRQDPGQGLRLIYYSQIVNDFQKGDIAEGYSVSREKKESFPLTVTSAQKNPTAFYLCASSTGTGGNQPQHFGDGTRLSIL.

This clone was seen more than once but under ten times. The chain uses TRBV5-1 and TRBJ2-5; 12 nucleotides match TRBD2. Germline V gene data show CDR1 as SGHRS and CDR2 as YFSETQ. The CDR3 sequence is 17 residues long. The V and J ends lost 1 base and 5 bases, in that order; junction bases with no gene match: 9. CDR3 nucleotide sequence: TGCGCCAGCAGCTTGTGGACTAGCGGGATCTTGGGGGAGACCCAGTACTTC. It codes for CASSLWTSGILGETQYF.

This chain joins TRBV5-1 and TRBJ1-1, with D uncertain. The germline V gene has CDR1 SGHRS and CDR2 YFSETQ. This CDR3 is built from 16 residues. Between the trimmed V and J ends, which lost 0 bases and 3 bases, there was a span of 15 bases. The CDR3 region is CASSLGPPTMDTEAFF. The CDR3 DNA follows: TGCGCCAGCAGCTTGGGGCCCCCTACTATGGACACTGAAGCTTTCTTT.

This chain connects TRBV11-2 to TRBJ2-6; D gene uncertain. Germline V lookup: CDR1 SGHAT, CDR2 FQNNGV. The CDR3 loop spans 15 amino acids. V lost 1 base and J lost 1, with 5 bases in between. This CDR3 reads CASSLVQSGANVLTF. CDR3 DNA: TGTGCCAGCAGCTTAGTCCAGTCTGGGGCCAACGTCCTGACTTTC.

The chain carries TRBV30 and TRBJ2-5; 8 bases map to TRBD2. Germline trimming cut 0 bases from V and 5 bases from J; bases unmatched to any gene: 5. This CDR3 has 14 residues. Germline CDR1 GTSNPN, CDR2 SVGIG (reference sequence). The CDR3 nucleotides read TGTGCCTGGAGTGTTTCGGGAGGGCCCGAGACCCAGTACTTC. Amino acids: CAWSVSGGPETQYF.